The 27 T cell receptor beta chains given below trace back to one sample, sequenced in a study of T cells in Graves' hyperthyroidism and ophthalmopathy. RNA transcripts yielded amplified TCR beta CDR3 regions. An initial round of RT-PCR targeting the TCR CDR3 relied on the HTBI primer set. Each CDR3 protein gets one entry after TCRdb re-called the multiplex PCR reads with MiXCR. The repertoire includes 500,000 to 600,000 distinct CDR3 sequences, more than 45% of them detected once, and around 17% sits in the top ten. The sequenced material came from peripheral blood or thyroid tissue (not recorded which). The receptors stem from an adult woman with Graves' disease, either hyperthyroidism or ophthalmopathy (not recorded which).

V usage is TRBV29-1 and J usage is TRBJ2-2; 11 bases are shared with TRBD2. Germline V gene lookup returns CDR1 SQVTM and CDR2 ANQGSEA. CDR3 length equals 17 residues. V shed 6 bases, J shed 3 bases, and the junction held 12 bases outside the gene matches. In DNA form, the CDR3 reads TGCAGCGTCGGCGGACTAGCGGGCCTTCCCTACACCGGGGAGCTGTTTTTT. Protein product: CSVGGLAGLPYTGELFF.

At least ten counts were recorded for this clonotype. The chain combines TRBV10-3 with TRBJ1-5; TRBD1 is a possible D gene (6 bases). V was cut by 10 bases and J by 2 bases, with 18 bases left in between. Germline CDR1 reads ENHRY; CDR2 reads SYGVKD. This CDR3 has 15 residues. Here the CDR3 reads CATAQGPAGNQPQHF. The CDR3 coding sequence is TGTGCCACCGCCCAGGGGCCGGCGGGCAATCAGCCCCAGCATTTT.

This clonotype came up many times. V and J are TRBV7-2 and TRBJ1-2, with a weak D call TRBD1 (5 bases). V gave up 5 bases and J gave up 6 bases, with 22 bases separating them. CDR1 is SGHTA, CDR2 FQGNSA, per germline. This CDR3 is 16 amino acids long. The CDR3 sequence: CASSRSSGISSDGYTF. The CDR3 DNA reads TGTGCCAGCAGCCGGTCCTCAGGGATATCTAGCGATGGCTACACCTTC. Together with reference TRBV7-2 and TRBJ1-2, the CDR3 gives the full variable domain: GAGVSQSPSNKVTEKGKDVELRCDPISGHTALYWYRQSLGQGLEFLIYFQGNSAPDKSGLPSDRFSAERTGGSVSTLTIQRTQQEDSAVYLCASSRSSGISSDGYTFGSGTRLTVV.

This clonotype was seen ten or more times. The V gene is TRBV2, the J gene TRBJ1-5, with TRBD1 as a possible D gene (5 bases). V lost 7 bases and J 4 bases, leaving 11 bases between the germline ends. This CDR3 has 13 amino acids. Germline CDR1 reads SNHLY; CDR2 reads FYNNEI. The CDR3 DNA reads as TGTGCCAGCATGGGGGTTCGGAATCAGCCCCAGCATTTT. Translated: CASMGVRNQPQHF.

The rearrangement links TRBV11-2 to TRBJ2-2; D gene ambiguous. V lost 1 base and J 6 bases, leaving 21 bases between the germline ends. Germline V gene data show CDR1 as SGHAT and CDR2 as FQNNGV. The CDR3 contains 18 residues. CDR3 residues: CASSLGVGQAHAPGELFF. The DNA of the CDR3 is TGTGCCAGCAGCTTAGGAGTTGGCCAGGCGCATGCCCCCGGGGAGCTGTTTTTT.

This clonotype was seen a single time. V gene TRBV12-3 or TRBV12-4 combines with J gene TRBJ1-1; TRBD1 agrees at 10 bases. V was clipped by 5 bases and J by 6 bases; unmatched bases: 6. CDR3 length: 14 amino acids. The CDR3 sequence: CASSPTGGFAEAFF. The CDR3 DNA follows: TGTGCCAGCAGTCCGACAGGGGGCTTCGCTGAAGCTTTCTTT.

Regarding this clonotype: This could be a read error, since a much larger clone is one nucleotide away. The chain couples TRBV20-1 to TRBJ2-5; the D gene is possibly TRBD2 (5 bases). Trimming removed 3 bases at V and 7 bases at J, with 15 bases between. The germline CDR1 and CDR2 sequences are DFQATT and SNEGSKA (reference sequence). The CDR3 has 13 amino acids. CDR3 in amino acids: CSASDGLMGTQYF. The CDR3 region has the DNA TGCAGTGCTAGTGATGGACTGATGGGGACCCAGTACTTC.

In its sample, this clonotype was seen many times. The chain employs TRBV2 and TRBJ1-5; no reliable D call. CDR1 SNHLY and CDR2 FYNNEI come from the germline V gene. V was cut by 3 bases and J by 0 bases, with 9 bases left in between. This CDR3 spans 15 amino acids. The CDR3 protein is CASSESGYSNQPQHF. The CDR3 region has the DNA TGTGCCAGCAGTGAGTCCGGGTATAGCAATCAGCCCCAGCATTTT.

This clonotype was seen ten or more times. The rearrangement uses TRBV5-1 and TRBJ1-2; 7 nucleotides agree with TRBD1. V was pared by 0 bases and J by 7 bases, with 6 bases of the junction left unmatched. This CDR3 is built from 14 residues. In germline, CDR1 is SGHRS, CDR2 YFSETQ. The CDR3 sequence is CASSLDRGSVGYTF. CDR3 coding DNA: TGCGCCAGCAGCTTGGACAGGGGATCGGTTGGCTACACCTTC.

The V gene is TRBV5-1, the J gene TRBJ2-4; tentatively, D is TRBD1 (5 bases). The CDR3 totals 14 residues. Germline loops: CDR1 SGHRS, CDR2 YFSETQ. The V end was cut by 1 base, the J end by 8 bases, with 13 bases between. This CDR3 reads CASSLWGDGDIQYF. The CDR3 DNA follows: TGCGCCAGCAGCTTGTGGGGCGATGGGGACATTCAGTACTTC.

The chain recombines TRBV15 with TRBJ2-6; 8 bases map to TRBD2. CDR3 length equals 17 residues. The trim removed 5 bases at V and 3 bases at J, leaving 9 bases unmatched. Germline V gene data show CDR1 as LNHNV and CDR2 as YYDKDF (reference sequence). This CDR3 is CATSSQAGVLGANVLTF. The CDR3 nucleotides read TGTGCCACCAGCTCCCAAGCGGGAGTCCTTGGGGCCAACGTCCTGACTTTC.

There are many counts of this clonotype. The chain combines TRBV11-2 with TRBJ1-4, with D uncertain. CDR3 size: 15 residues. Trimming took 2 bases from V and 4 from J, leaving 11 bases between them. Germline CDR1 and CDR2: SGHAT and FQNNGV. CDR3: CASSLLDGFNEKLFF. CDR3 DNA sequence: TGTGCCAGCAGCTTATTAGACGGTTTTAATGAAAAACTGTTTTTT. Complete variable domain (other parts from reference TRBV11-2 and TRBJ1-4): EAGVAQSPRYKIIEKRQSVAFWCNPISGHATLYWYQQILGQGPKLLIQFQNNGVVDDSQLPKDRFSAERLKGVDSTLKIQPAKLEDSAVYLCASSLLDGFNEKLFFGSGTQLSVL.

V gene TRBV2 combines with J gene TRBJ1-6; D gene ambiguous. V lost 3 bases and J 7 bases, leaving 7 bases between the germline ends. The germline gives CDR1 SNHLY, CDR2 FYNNEI. The CDR3 spans 13 residues. The CDR3 loop is CASSDSWNSPLHF. In nucleotides, the CDR3 is TGTGCCAGCAGTGATAGTTGGAATTCACCCCTCCACTTT.

Notes on this clonotype: At one boundary the junction diverges from the germline segment, which might be a read error. The rearrangement joins TRBV4-1 to TRBJ1-1, with a weak D call TRBD1 (5 bases). The germline CDR1 and CDR2 sequences are MGHRA and YSYEKL. This CDR3 has 15 amino acids. The CDR3 sequence is CASSQLPGLNTEAFF. The CDR3 DNA sequence: TGTGCCAGCAGCCAACTACCGGGGCTTAACACTGAAGCTTTCTTT.

V is TRBV2 and J is TRBJ1-1; 8 nucleotides agree with TRBD1. CDR3 length equals 15 residues. Losses at the gene ends were 4 bases for V and 0 bases for J; bases not matched to a gene: 4. CDR1 and CDR2 from the germline V gene are SNHLY and FYNNEI. The CDR3 sequence: CASSVQGAMNTEAFF. CDR3 in DNA: TGTGCCAGCAGTGTGCAGGGGGCTATGAACACTGAAGCTTTCTTT.

This clonotype was seen at least ten times. The CDR3 coding sequence is TGTGCCAGCAGCAAGGGACGCCCCAAGGGCTACACCTTC. Amino acids: CASSKGRPKGYTF. This sequence joins TRBV5-6 and TRBJ1-2, with D possibly matching TRBD1 (5 bases). CDR3 length: 13 amino acids. The germline gives CDR1 SGHDT, CDR2 YYEEEE. Trimming took 4 bases from V and 8 from J, leaving 15 bases between them.

In its sample, this clonotype was seen many times. This chain connects TRBV7-3 to TRBJ1-1; 8 nucleotides align to TRBD1. This CDR3 has 13 amino acids. The V gene's germline CDR1 is SGHTA and CDR2 FQGTGA. The V segment lost 1 base and the J segment 11 bases; nucleotides outside the gene matches: 6. CDR3 DNA: TGTGCCAGCAGCTTAAGGCAGGGGGCCTCTGCTTTCTTT. It specifies CASSLRQGASAFF.

J is TRBJ2-5 and V is TRBV10-3; 9 bases fit TRBD2. In germline, CDR1 is ENHRY, CDR2 SYGVKD. J was trimmed by 4 bases and V by 2 bases; bases with no gene match: 2. The CDR3 totals 14 residues. The CDR3 here is CAISEEREVETQYF. For the CDR3, the DNA is TGTGCCATCAGTGAGGAGCGGGAGGTAGAGACCCAGTACTTC.

This chain connects TRBV20-1 to TRBJ2-1; TRBD1 or TRBD2 may be the D gene (5 bases each). Trimming stripped 1 base from V and 5 bases from J, with 12 bases between. The CDR3 covers 14 residues. CDR1 DFQATT and CDR2 SNEGSKA come from the germline V gene (reference sequence). The CDR3 is CSARGGGTNNEQFF. In DNA, the CDR3 is TGCAGTGCTAGAGGCGGTGGGACGAACAATGAGCAGTTCTTC.

This clonotype was observed a handful of times. The chain uses TRBV7-2 and TRBJ2-5, with TRBD1 matching 11 bases. V lost 0 bases to trimming and J lost 4 bases; unmatched junction nucleotides: 4. Germline V gene lookup returns CDR1 SGHTA and CDR2 FQGNSA. The CDR3 has 16 residues. The CDR3 DNA reads as TGTGCCAGCAGCTTAGCGGGGACAGGGGGGACAGAGACCCAGTACTTC. Amino acids: CASSLAGTGGTETQYF.

With respect to this clonotype: This sequence may be a read error, since a much larger clone differs from it by one base. V is TRBV5-1 and J is TRBJ1-1, with a weak D call TRBD1 (6 bases). Per the germline V gene, CDR1 is SGHRS and CDR2 is YFSETQ. This CDR3 has 15 residues. The V gene lost 0 bases and the J gene lost 4 bases, with 13 bases spanning the gap. CDR3 in DNA: TGCGCCAGCAGCTTGGGGGACAACTTGAGCACTGAAGCTTTCTTT. It encodes CASSLGDNLSTEAFF.

Notes on this clonotype: One end of the junction varies from germline; a read error may be responsible. This CDR3 reads CASSRTSGSQTQYF. The DNA for the CDR3 is TGTGCTAGCAGCCGGACTAGCGGGAGCCAGACCCAGTACTTC. The J gene is TRBJ2-5, the V gene TRBV7-7; 13 bases are shared with TRBD2. This CDR3 spans 14 amino acids. Looked up from germline, CDR1 is SSHAT and CDR2 is FNYEAQ (reference sequence).

By share of the sample, this clonotype is medium-sized (0.01 to 0.1%). The chain uses TRBV7-2 and TRBJ1-1, with 10 nucleotides matching TRBD1. Germline V gene sequence: CDR1 SGHTA, CDR2 FQGNSA. CDR3 size: 13 residues. Unmatched junction bases numbered 7, after V lost 5 bases and J lost 10 bases. The CDR3 is CASSLRQGARAFF. As DNA, the CDR3 is TGTGCCAGCAGCCTGCGACAGGGGGCGCGAGCTTTCTTT.

This sequence joins TRBV9 and TRBJ2-5; tentatively, D is TRBD1 (7 bases). Trimming took off 5 bases at V and 9 bases at J, with 17 bases between the two ends. Germline CDR1 SGDLS, CDR2 YYNGEE. The CDR3 has 13 amino acids. In DNA form, the CDR3 reads TGTGCCAGCAGTTTGGAGGAGGGACAGCCCCAGTACTTC. Translating it yields CASSLEEGQPQYF.

This clonotype appeared many times. The chain recombines TRBV29-1 with TRBJ2-5; 7 nucleotides agree with TRBD2. With V trimmed by 2 bases and J by 3 bases, 3 bases remained unmatched. The V gene's germline CDR1 is SQVTM and CDR2 ANQGSEA. This CDR3 region has 13 residues. Written as DNA, the CDR3 is TGCAGCGTTGAATTGGGGGGGGAAGAGACCCAGTACTTC. It translates to CSVELGGEETQYF.

As regards this clonotype: A read error may account for a junction end that differs from germline. This rearrangement joins TRBV7-2 to TRBJ2-5, with D possibly TRBD2 on 6 matching bases. The CDR3 is 18 amino acids. The germline V gene encodes CDR1 SGHTA and CDR2 FQGNSA. The CDR3 coding sequence is TGCGCCAGCAGCCAAGGGCCCAGCGGGCCAACCCGAGGAGAGACCCAGTACTTC. Its protein is CASSQGPSGPTRGETQYF.

In this sample, this clonotype turned up many times. V is TRBV5-1 and J is TRBJ1-1; TRBD1 is a possible D gene (5 bases). The CDR3 totals 14 residues. Trimming took 3 bases from V and 5 from J, leaving 14 bases between them. Germline values: CDR1 SGHRS, CDR2 YFSETQ. CDR3 sequence (DNA): TGCGCCAGCAGCTCCCTATTCGGGGGGACTGAAGCTTTCTTT. Translation gives CASSSLFGGTEAFF.